Judged by abundance, the clone carrying this T cell receptor (beta chain) is medium-sized. The sample originates from a study of spatial heterogeneity in lung cancer. With 2 bases removed from V and 5 bases from J, the gap between germline ends came to 12 bases. The CDR3 runs to 14 residues. TCRdb itself ran the 5' RACE reads through MiXCR, one entry per CDR3 protein. This sample has approximately 44,000 distinct CDR3 sequences; about an eighth occur once, and the top ten carry 55% to 65%. Time point defined: sample taken at primary tumor resection. Researchers sequenced whole RNA taken from tumor, nontumor lung or frozen PBMC without sorting.

This specimen consisted of PBMCs, obtained at surgery. The sequence was collected from a male donor with early-stage non-small cell lung cancer. The rearrangement joins TRBV12-3 or TRBV12-4 to TRBJ2-5; D is perhaps TRBD1 or TRBD2 (5 bases each). The CDR3 protein is CASSLPGQEETQYF. The CDR3 nucleotides are TGTGCCAGCAGTTTACCGGGGCAGGAGGAGACCCAGTACTTC.